This TCR beta chain was captured by sequencing in a study of CD8+CD57+ T cells in acquired aplastic anemia. Study at large: The mean DNA yield obtained from sorted CD4+ and CD8+ cells came to 3.2 ug.

V lost 3 bases to trimming and J lost 5 bases; unmatched junction nucleotides: 1. The CDR3 is 13 amino acids. Looked up from germline, CDR1 is SNHLY and CDR2 is FYNNEI. All patients picked for sequencing had shown, by flow cytometry, an expansion of CD8+CD57+ cells. The patients all had a severe acquired aplastic anemia diagnosis. At blood sampling, none of the patients had yet received therapy. CDR3 and TCR beta VDJ profiling relied on a genomic DNA template. TCRdb reprocessed the reads with MiXCR, giving one entry per CDR3 protein. This table holds some 98,000 distinct CDR3 sequences, less than 75% found once.

The chain joins TRBV2 to TRBJ2-5, with 9 nucleotides matching TRBD1. This TCR came from a human donor with aplastic anemia. Specimen: sorted CD4+, CD8+, or CD8+CD57+ T cells (not recorded which) from PBMCs. DNA of the CDR3: TGTGCCAGCAGTGATGGGACAGGGGAGACCCAGTACTTC. Translation gives CASSDGTGETQYF. Full variable domain (rest looked up from reference TRBV2 and TRBJ2-5): EPEVTQTPSHQVTQMGQEVILRCVPISNHLYFYWYRQILGQKVEFLVSFYNNEISEKSEIFDDQFSVERPDGSNFTLKIRSTKLEDSAMYFCASSDGTGETQYFGPGTRLLVL.